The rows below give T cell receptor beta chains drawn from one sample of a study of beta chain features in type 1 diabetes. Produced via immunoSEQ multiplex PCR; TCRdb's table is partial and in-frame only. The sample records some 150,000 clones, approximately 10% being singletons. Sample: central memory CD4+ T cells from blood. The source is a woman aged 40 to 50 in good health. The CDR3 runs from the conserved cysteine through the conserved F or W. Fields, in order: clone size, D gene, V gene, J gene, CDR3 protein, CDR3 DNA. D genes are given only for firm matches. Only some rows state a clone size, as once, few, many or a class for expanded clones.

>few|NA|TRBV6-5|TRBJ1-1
CASSLAGRYTEAFF
TGTGCCAGCAGCCTGGCGGGTAGGTACACTGAAGCTTTCTTT
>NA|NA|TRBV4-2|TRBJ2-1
CASSQDRAVGAGEQFF
TGTGCCAGCAGCCAAGATCGGGCAGTGGGGGCTGGTGAGCAGTTCTTC
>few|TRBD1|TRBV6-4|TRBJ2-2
CASSGQGAGELFF
TGTGCCAGCAGTGGACAGGGGGCCGGGGAGCTGTTTTTT
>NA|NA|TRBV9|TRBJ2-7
CASSGSGSSHEQYF
TGTGCCAGCAGCGGATCAGGGTCGAGCCACGAGCAGTACTTC
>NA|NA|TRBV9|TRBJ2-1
CASSVEMTRTYNEQFF
TGTGCCAGCAGCGTAGAGATGACTAGAACCTACAATGAGCAGTTCTTC
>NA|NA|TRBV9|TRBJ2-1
CASSVMALTGNEQFF
TGTGCCAGCAGCGTCATGGCCTTAACAGGCAATGAGCAGTTCTTC
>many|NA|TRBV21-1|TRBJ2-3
CASNSGGTHTDTQYF
TGTGCCTCCAATAGCGGGGGGACTCACACAGATACGCAGTATTTT
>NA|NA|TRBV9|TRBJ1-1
CASSATVGAGTEAFF
TGTGCCAGCAGCGCCACGGTGGGCGCAGGCACTGAAGCTTTCTTT
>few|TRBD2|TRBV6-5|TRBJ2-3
CASRATSGTQYF
TGTGCCAGCAGGGCCACTAGCGGTACGCAGTATTTT
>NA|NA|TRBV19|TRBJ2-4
CASSIDGGVDKNIQYF
TGTGCCAGTAGTATTGACGGGGGTGTGGACAAAAACATTCAGTACTTC
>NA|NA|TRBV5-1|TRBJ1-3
CASSLEQLSSGNTIYF
TGCGCCAGCAGCTTGGAACAGCTGAGCTCTGGAAACACCATATATTTT
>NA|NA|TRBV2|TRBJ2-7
CASRGDSYEQYF
TGTGCCAGCAGGGGAGATTCCTACGAGCAGTACTTC
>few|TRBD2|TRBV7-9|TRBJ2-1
CASSAGLAGGNEQFF
TGTGCCAGCAGCGCCGGACTAGCGGGGGGGAATGAGCAGTTCTTC
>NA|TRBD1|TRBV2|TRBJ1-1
CASSEDRSTEAFF
TGTGCCAGCAGTGAGGACAGGAGTACTGAAGCTTTCTTT
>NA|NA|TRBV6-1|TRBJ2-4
CASRAVPGSIQYF
TGTGCCAGCAGAGCCGTCCCGGGGAGCATTCAGTACTTC
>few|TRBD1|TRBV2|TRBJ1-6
CASRAPGQGSSPLHF
TGTGCCAGCAGAGCACCGGGACAGGGATCTTCACCCCTCCACTTT
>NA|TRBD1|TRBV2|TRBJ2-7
CASTTGTALNEQYF
TGTGCCAGCACGACCGGGACAGCCTTAAACGAGCAGTACTTC
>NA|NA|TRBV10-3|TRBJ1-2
CAISESSGNPYGYTF
TGTGCCATCAGTGAGTCATCAGGAAATCCCTATGGCTACACCTTC
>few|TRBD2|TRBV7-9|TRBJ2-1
CASSLDHGGTSIINEQFF
TGTGCCAGCAGCTTAGATCATGGTGGGACTAGCATTATCAATGAGCAGTTCTTC
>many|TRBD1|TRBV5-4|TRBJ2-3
CASSTMGQGTQYF
TGTGCCAGCAGCACCATGGGACAGGGGACGCAGTATTTT
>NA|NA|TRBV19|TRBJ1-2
CASIPGKGVGGYTF
TGTGCCAGTATCCCCGGGAAGGGGGTTGGTGGCTACACCTTC
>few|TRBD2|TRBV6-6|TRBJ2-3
CASSYGGLAGTDTQYF
TGTGCCAGCAGTTACGGCGGGCTAGCGGGAACAGATACGCAGTATTTT
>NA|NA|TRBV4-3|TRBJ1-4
CASSQGTGSATNEKLFF
TGCGCCAGCAGCCAAGGCACAGGGTCCGCTACTAATGAAAAACTGTTTTTT
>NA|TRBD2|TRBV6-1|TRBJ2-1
CASKLGRETYNEQFF
TGTGCCAGCAAGTTAGGGCGGGAGACCTACAATGAGCAGTTCTTC
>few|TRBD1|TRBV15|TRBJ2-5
CATSRVLDRGHETQYF
TGTGCCACCAGCAGAGTCCTAGACAGGGGGCATGAGACCCAGTACTTC
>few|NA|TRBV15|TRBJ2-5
CATSITNQETQYF
TGTGCCACCAGCATAACTAACCAAGAGACCCAGTACTTC
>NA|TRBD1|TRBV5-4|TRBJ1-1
CASSPNQGVNTEAFF
TGTGCCAGCAGCCCAAACCAGGGGGTGAACACTGAAGCTTTCTTT
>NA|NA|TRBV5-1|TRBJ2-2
CASSLTSFNTGELFF
TGCGCCAGCAGTTTAACTAGCTTCAACACCGGGGAGCTGTTTTTT
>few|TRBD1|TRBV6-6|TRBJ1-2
CASSTRTGAGGYTF
TGTGCCAGCAGTACAAGGACAGGGGCGGGTGGCTACACCTTC
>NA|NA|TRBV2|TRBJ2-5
CASSGRGQPQETQYF
TGTGCCAGCAGTGGGAGGGGGCAACCTCAAGAGACCCAGTACTTC
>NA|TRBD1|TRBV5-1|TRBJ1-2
CASSHGQGALSGYTF
TGCGCCAGCAGCCACGGACAGGGGGCGTTGTCTGGCTACACCTTC
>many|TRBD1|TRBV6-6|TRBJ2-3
CASGADREDTQYF
TGTGCCAGCGGGGCCGACAGGGAAGATACGCAGTATTTT
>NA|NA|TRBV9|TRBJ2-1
CASSRQTTLLNEQFF
TGTGCCAGCAGCAGACAGACAACCCTCCTCAATGAGCAGTTCTTC
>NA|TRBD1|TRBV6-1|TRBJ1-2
CASSREQGIYGYTF
TGTGCCAGCAGTAGGGAACAGGGGATCTATGGCTACACCTTC
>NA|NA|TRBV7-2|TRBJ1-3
CASSPLSLSGNTIYF
TGTGCCAGCAGCCCCTTGTCCCTCTCTGGAAACACCATATATTTT